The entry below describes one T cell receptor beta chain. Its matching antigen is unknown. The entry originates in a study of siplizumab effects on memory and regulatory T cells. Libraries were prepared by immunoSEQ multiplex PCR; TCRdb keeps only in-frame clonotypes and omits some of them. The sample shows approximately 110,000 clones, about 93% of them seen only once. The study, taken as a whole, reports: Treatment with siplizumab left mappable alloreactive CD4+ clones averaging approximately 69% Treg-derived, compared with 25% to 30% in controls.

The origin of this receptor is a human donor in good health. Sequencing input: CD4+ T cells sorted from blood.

CDR3 nucleotides: TGCGCCAGCAGCTCTGGACTAGCCGAGACCCAGTACTTC. This encodes CASSSGLAETQYF. V gene TRBV5-1 combines with J gene TRBJ2-5, with 8 bases fitting TRBD2. The V segment lost 3 bases and the J segment 5 bases; nucleotides outside the gene matches: 3. In germline, CDR1 is SGHRS, CDR2 YFSETQ. This CDR3 contains 13 residues.